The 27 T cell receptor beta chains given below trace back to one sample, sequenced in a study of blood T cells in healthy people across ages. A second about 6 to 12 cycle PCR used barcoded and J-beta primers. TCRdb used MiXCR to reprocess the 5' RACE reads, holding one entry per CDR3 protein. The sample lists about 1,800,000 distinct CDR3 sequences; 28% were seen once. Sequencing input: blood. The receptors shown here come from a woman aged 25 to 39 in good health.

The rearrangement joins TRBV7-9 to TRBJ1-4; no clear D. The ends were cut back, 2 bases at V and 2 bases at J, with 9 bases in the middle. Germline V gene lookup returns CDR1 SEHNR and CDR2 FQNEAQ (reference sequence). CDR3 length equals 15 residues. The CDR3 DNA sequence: TGTGCCAGCAGCTTAAGCGAGTTCACTAATGAAAAACTGTTTTTT. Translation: CASSLSEFTNEKLFF.

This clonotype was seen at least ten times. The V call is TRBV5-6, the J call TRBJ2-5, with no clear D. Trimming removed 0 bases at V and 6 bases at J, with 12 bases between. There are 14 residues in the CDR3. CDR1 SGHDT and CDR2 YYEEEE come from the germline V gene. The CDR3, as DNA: TGTGCCAGCAGCTTGGGTTCCGGATGGAAGACCCAGTACTTC. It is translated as CASSLGSGWKTQYF.

DNA of the CDR3: TGCAGCTGGAAAAAGTCATTCGCCTACAATGAGCAGTACTTC. It yields the protein CSWKKSFAYNEQYF. The chain recombines TRBV29-1 with TRBJ2-1; D is undetermined. The J call could be wrong; TRBJ2-7 is a better fit for the DNA end. Germline V gene data show CDR1 as SQVTM and CDR2 as ANQGSEA. The CDR3 has 14 residues.

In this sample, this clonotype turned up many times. The CDR3 DNA is TGTGCCACCAGTGACACAGGGTCAGCAAAGAATGAGCAGTTCTTC. Translation gives CATSDTGSAKNEQFF. The genes are TRBV24-1 and TRBJ2-1; weak D call: TRBD1 (6 bases). Germline V gene data show CDR1 as KGHDR and CDR2 as SFDVKD. V shed 4 bases and J shed 7 bases, with 16 bases lying between them. This CDR3 contains 15 residues.

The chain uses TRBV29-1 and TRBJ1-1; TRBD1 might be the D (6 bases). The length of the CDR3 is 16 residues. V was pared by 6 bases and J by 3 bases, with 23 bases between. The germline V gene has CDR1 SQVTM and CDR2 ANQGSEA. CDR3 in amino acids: CSVEEAGVVADTEAFF. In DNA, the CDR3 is TGCAGCGTAGAGGAGGCAGGGGTTGTCGCGGACACTGAAGCTTTCTTT.

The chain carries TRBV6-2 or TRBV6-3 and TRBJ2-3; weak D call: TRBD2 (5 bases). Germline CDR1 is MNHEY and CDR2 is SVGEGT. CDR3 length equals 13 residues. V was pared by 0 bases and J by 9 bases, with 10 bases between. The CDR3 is CASSYSRLHTQYF. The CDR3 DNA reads TGTGCCAGCAGTTACTCGCGACTACACACGCAGTATTTT.

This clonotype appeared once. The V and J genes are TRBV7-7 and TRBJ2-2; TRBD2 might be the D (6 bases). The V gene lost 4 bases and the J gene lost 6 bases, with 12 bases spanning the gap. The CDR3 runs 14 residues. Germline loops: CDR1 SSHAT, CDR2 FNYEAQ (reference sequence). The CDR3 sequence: CASSSGGSAGELFF. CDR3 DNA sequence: TGTGCCAGCAGCTCCGGGGGATCGGCCGGGGAGCTGTTTTTT.

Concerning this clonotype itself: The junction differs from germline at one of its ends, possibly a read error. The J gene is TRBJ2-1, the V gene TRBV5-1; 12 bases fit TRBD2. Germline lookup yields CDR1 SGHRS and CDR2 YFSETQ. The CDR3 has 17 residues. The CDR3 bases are TGCGCCGGCAGTTCGACGATCCTAGCGGGAGGGCTCAATGAGCAGTTCTTC. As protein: CAGSSTILAGGLNEQFF.

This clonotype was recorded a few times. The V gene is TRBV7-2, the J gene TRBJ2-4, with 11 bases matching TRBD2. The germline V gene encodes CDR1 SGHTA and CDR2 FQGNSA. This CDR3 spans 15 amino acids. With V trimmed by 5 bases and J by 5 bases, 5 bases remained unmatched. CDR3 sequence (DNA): TGTGCCAGCAGCCCCGTAGCGGGGGGGCAAAACATTCAGTACTTC. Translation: CASSPVAGGQNIQYF.

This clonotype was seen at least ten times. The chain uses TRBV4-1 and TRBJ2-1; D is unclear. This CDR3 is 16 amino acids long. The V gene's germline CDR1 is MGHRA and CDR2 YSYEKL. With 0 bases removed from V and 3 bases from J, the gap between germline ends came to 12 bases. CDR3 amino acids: CASSQDGSELYNEQFF. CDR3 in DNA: TGCGCCAGCAGCCAAGATGGATCTGAACTCTACAATGAGCAGTTCTTC.

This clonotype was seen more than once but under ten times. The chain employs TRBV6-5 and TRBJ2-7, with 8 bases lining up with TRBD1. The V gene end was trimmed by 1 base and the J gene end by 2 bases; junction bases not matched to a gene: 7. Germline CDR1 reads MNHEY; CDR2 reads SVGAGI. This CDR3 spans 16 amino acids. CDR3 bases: TGTGCCAGCAGTTACTTCCCAGGGGGCTCAGCCTACGAGCAGTACTTC. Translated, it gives CASSYFPGGSAYEQYF.

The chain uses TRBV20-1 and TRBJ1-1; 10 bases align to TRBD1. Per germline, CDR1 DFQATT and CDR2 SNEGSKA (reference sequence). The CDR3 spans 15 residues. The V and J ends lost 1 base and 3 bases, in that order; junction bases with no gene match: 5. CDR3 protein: CSARVGGQGDTEAFF. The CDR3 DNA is TGCAGTGCTAGAGTAGGAGGACAGGGGGACACTGAAGCTTTCTTT.

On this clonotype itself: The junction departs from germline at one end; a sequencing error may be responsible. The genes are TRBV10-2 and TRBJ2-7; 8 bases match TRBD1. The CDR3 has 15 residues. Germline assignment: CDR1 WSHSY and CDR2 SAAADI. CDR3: CASSSRGQAIYERYF. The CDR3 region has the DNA TGCGCCAGCTCGTCAAGGGGACAGGCTATCTACGAGCGGTACTTC.

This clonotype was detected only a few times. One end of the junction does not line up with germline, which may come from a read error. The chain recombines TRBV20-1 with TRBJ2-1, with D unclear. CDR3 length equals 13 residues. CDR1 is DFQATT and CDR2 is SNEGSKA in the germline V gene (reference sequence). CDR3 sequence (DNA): TGCAGTGCAAGAGACTCTACCCCTCATGAGCAGTTCTTC. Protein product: CSARDSTPHEQFF.

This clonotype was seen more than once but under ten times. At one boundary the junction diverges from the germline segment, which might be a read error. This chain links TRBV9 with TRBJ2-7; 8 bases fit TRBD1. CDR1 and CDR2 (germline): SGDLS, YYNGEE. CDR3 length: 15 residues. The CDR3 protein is CANSVDRGPESEQYF. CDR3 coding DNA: TGTGCCAACAGCGTAGACAGGGGTCCCGAGAGCGAGCAGTACTTC.

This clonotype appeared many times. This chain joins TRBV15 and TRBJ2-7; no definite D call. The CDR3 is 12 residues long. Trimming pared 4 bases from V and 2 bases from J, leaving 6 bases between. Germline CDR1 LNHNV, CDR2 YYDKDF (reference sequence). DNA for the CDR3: TGTGCCACCAGCACAGGACCCTACGAGCAGTACTTC. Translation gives CATSTGPYEQYF.

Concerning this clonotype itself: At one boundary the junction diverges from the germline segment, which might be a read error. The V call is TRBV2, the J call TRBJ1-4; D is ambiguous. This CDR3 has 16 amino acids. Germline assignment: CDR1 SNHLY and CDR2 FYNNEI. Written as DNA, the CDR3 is TGTGCTAGCAGTTCCGAAAGCCTGACTTGGAATGAAAAACTGTTTTTT. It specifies CASSSESLTWNEKLFF.

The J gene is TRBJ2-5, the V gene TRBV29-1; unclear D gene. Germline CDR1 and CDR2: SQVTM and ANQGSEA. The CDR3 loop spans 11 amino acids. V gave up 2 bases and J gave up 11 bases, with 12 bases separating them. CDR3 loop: CSVELLYGQYF. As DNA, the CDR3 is TGCAGCGTTGAACTCCTCTACGGGCAGTACTTC.

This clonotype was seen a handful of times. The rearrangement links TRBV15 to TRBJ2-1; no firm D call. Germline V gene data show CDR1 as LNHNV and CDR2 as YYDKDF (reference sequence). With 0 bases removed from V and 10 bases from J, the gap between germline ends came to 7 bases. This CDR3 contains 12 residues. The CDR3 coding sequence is TGTGCCACCAGCAGAGACTCCCTCGAGCAGTTCTTC. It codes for CATSRDSLEQFF.

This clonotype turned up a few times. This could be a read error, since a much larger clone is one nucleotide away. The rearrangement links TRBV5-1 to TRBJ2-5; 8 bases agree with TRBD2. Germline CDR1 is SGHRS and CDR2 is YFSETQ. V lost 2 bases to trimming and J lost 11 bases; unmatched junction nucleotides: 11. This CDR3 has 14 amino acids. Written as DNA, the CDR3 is TGCGCCAGCAGCTTCGGGAGGGATGGCCGTGAGCAGTACTTC. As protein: CASSFGRDGREQYF.

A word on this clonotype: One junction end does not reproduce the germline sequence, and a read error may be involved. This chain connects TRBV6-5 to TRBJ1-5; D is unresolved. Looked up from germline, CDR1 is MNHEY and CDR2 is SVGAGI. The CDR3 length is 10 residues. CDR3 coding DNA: TGTGCCAGCGGTTACGGCCCCCAGCATTTT. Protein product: CASGYGPQHF.

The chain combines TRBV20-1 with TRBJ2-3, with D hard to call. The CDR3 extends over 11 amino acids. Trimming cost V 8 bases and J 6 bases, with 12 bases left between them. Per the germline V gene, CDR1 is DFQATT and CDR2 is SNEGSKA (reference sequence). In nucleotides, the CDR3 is TGCAGTTCAGGTAGCTGGGATACGCAGTATTTT. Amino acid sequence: CSSGSWDTQYF.

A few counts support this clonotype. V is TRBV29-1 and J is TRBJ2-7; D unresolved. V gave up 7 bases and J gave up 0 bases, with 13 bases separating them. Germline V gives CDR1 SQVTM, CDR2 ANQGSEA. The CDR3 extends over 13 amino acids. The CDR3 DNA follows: TGCAGCGCCACCGGTCCGAGCTCCTACGAGCAGTACTTC. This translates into CSATGPSSYEQYF.

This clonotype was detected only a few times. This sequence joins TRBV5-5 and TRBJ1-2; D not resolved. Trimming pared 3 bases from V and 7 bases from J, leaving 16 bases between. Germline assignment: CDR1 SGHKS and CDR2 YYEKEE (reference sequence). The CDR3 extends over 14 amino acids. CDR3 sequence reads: CASSSYVQRFGYTF. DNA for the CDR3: TGTGCCAGCAGCTCCTATGTCCAGAGGTTTGGCTACACCTTC.

The CDR3 nucleotides are TGCAGTGCTAGAGATCGGGGTTTGTGGCCTGGCTACACCTTC. Residues: CSARDRGLWPGYTF. The genes are TRBV20-1 and TRBJ1-2; D call uncertain. The germline V gene encodes CDR1 DFQATT and CDR2 SNEGSKA (reference sequence). V was cut by 0 bases and J by 7 bases, with 15 bases left in between. The CDR3 length is 14 residues.

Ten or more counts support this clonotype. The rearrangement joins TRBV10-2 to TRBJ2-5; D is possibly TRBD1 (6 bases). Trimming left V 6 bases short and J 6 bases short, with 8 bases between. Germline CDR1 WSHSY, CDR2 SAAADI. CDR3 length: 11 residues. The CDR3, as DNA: TGCGCCAGCAGAGGGGGAAAGACCCAGTACTTC. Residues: CASRGGKTQYF.

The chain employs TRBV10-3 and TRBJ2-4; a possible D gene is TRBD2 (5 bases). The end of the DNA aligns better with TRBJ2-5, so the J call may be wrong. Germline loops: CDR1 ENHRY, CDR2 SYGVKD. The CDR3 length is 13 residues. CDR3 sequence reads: CVSGDPLSETQYF. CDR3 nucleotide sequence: TGTGTCAGCGGAGATCCACTTTCGGAGACCCAGTACTTC.